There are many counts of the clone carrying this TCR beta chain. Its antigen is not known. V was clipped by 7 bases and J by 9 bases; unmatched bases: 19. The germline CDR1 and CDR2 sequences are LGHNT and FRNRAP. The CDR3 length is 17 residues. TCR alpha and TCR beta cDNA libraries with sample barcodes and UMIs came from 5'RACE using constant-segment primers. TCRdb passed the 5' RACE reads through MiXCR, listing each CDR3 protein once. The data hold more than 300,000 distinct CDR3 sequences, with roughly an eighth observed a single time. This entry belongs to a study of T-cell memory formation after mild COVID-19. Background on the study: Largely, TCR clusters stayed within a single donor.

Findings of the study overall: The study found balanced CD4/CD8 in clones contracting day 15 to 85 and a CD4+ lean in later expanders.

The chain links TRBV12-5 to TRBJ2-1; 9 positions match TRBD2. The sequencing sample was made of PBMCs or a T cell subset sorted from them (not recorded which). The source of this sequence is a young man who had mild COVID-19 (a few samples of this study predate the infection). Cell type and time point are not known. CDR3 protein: CASDTPFNAGGPSEQFF. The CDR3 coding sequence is TGTGCTAGTGACACCCCGTTCAACGCGGGGGGGCCAAGTGAGCAGTTCTTC. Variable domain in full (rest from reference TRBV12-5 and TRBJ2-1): DARVTQTPRHKVTEMGQEVTMRCQPILGHNTVFWYRQTMMQGLELLAYFRNRAPLDDSGMPKDRFSAEMPDATLATLKIQPSEPRDSAVYFCASDTPFNAGGPSEQFFGPGTRLTVL.